A single sample is the source of the 16 T cell receptor beta chains below, sequenced in a study of shared clonotypes between healthy human individuals. This table comes from immunoSEQ multiplex PCR, and its TCRdb copy is limited to in-frame clones, with some not included. The sample consists of over a million clones, roughly 96% of them appearing once. Sequences were obtained from naive CD4+ T cells sorted from blood. Indicated subset: CD45RA+ positively selected. The receptors originated from a man aged 25-40 years in good health.

The gene calls are TRBV5-1 and TRBJ2-1; 8 nucleotides agree with TRBD2. From germline, CDR1 is SGHRS and CDR2 YFSETQ. The CDR3 is 15 residues long. The V segment lost 0 bases and the J segment 4 bases; nucleotides outside the gene matches: 3. The chain's CDR3 is CASSLGLAQYNEQFF. In DNA, the CDR3 is TGCGCCAGCAGCTTGGGACTAGCGCAGTACAATGAGCAGTTCTTC.

The rearrangement uses TRBV28 and TRBJ2-2; 7 bases are a match to TRBD1. Per germline, CDR1 MDHEN and CDR2 SYDVKM. V gave up 4 bases and J gave up 3 bases; unmatched junction bases: 5. The CDR3 sequence is 15 residues long. The CDR3 DNA is TGTGCCAGCAGTTCCAACAGGGGCGACACCGGGGAGCTGTTTTTT. It yields the protein CASSSNRGDTGELFF.

This clone appeared a few times. The rearrangement uses TRBV30 and TRBJ2-3; D not resolved. Germline CDR1 GTSNPN, CDR2 SVGIG (reference sequence). The V end was cut by 2 bases, the J end by 2 bases, with 5 bases between. This CDR3 is 12 amino acids long. This CDR3 reads CAWSRATDTQYF. The CDR3 nucleotides are TGTGCCTGGAGTAGGGCCACAGATACGCAGTATTTT.

The gene calls are TRBV7-9 and TRBJ2-1; the match to TRBD2 covers 7 bases. Germline-derived CDR1 and CDR2 are SEHNR and FQNEAQ (reference sequence). V shed 5 bases and J 5 bases; nucleotides not matched to a gene: 12. This CDR3 comprises 16 residues. In DNA form, the CDR3 reads TGTGCCAGCAGCCAAGGGGCTAGCGGACGGAACAATGAGCAGTTCTTC. It codes for CASSQGASGRNNEQFF.

The V call is TRBV5-6, the J call TRBJ2-7, with TRBD2 identical over 11 bases. Per germline, CDR1 SGHDT and CDR2 YYEEEE. This CDR3 comprises 15 residues. V lost 3 bases to trimming and J lost 2 bases; unmatched junction nucleotides: 4. CDR3 region: CASSSIAGGPYEQYF. The CDR3 nucleotides read TGTGCCAGCAGCTCTATAGCGGGAGGGCCCTACGAGCAGTACTTC.

The chain couples TRBV19 to TRBJ2-2; 11 positions agree with TRBD2. The germline V gene has CDR1 LNHDA and CDR2 SQIVND (reference sequence). Losses at the gene ends were 7 bases for V and 7 bases for J; bases not matched to a gene: 8. The CDR3 spans 15 residues. In DNA form, the CDR3 reads TGTGCCAGTACCTCTAGCGGGGGGCCCCGCGGGGAGCTGTTTTTT. It encodes CASTSSGGPRGELFF.

The rearrangement links TRBV15 to TRBJ2-7; 14 bases fit TRBD2. This CDR3 region has 22 residues. V gave up 1 base and J gave up 4 bases; unmatched junction bases: 21. Per the germline V gene, CDR1 is LNHNV and CDR2 is YYDKDF (reference sequence). CDR3 nucleotides: TGTGCCACCAGCAGAGCGGGACACACCCCCTCGACTAGCGGGAGGGCCGGGTACGAGCAGTACTTC. Translation gives CATSRAGHTPSTSGRAGYEQYF. The full variable domain, completed using reference TRBV15 and TRBJ2-7, is DAMVIQNPRYQVTQFGKPVTLSCSQTLNHNVMYWYQQKSSQAPKLLFHYYDKDFNNEADTPDNFQSRRPNTSFCFLDIRSPGLGDTAMYLCATSRAGHTPSTSGRAGYEQYFGPGTRLTVT.

In its sample, this clone was seen once. The chain carries TRBV5-5 and TRBJ2-2, with D uncertain. Trimming stripped 1 base from V and 2 bases from J, with 12 bases between. This CDR3 is 16 amino acids long. Germline V gene sequence: CDR1 SGHKS, CDR2 YYEKEE (reference sequence). DNA for the CDR3: TGTGCCAGCAGCTTGTTGAGTTTAGCCAACACCGGGGAGCTGTTTTTT. Translation: CASSLLSLANTGELFF.

The sample holds one count of this clone. V gene TRBV5-8 combines with J gene TRBJ1-1; 8 bases agree with TRBD1. CDR3 length: 15 amino acids. The germline CDR1 and CDR2 sequences are SGHTS and YDEGEE. Trimming at V came to 2 bases and at J to 0 bases, leaving 3 bases not matched to a gene. The CDR3 DNA sequence: TGTGCCAGCAGCTTCAGGGGGCTGATGAACACTGAAGCTTTCTTT. Amino acids: CASSFRGLMNTEAFF. Supplemented by reference TRBV5-8 and TRBJ1-1, the full variable domain reads EAGVTQSPTHLIKTRGQQATLRCSPISGHTSVYWYQQALGLGLQFLLWYDEGEERNRGNFPPRFSGRQFPNYSSELNVNALELEDSALYLCASSFRGLMNTEAFFGQGTRLTVV.

Remarks on this clone: Other DNA variants within this sample encode the same CDR3. This chain connects TRBV5-1 to TRBJ1-1, with TRBD1 as a possible D gene (5 bases). This CDR3 spans 13 amino acids. With 0 bases removed from V and 6 bases from J, the gap between germline ends came to 9 bases. Germline V gene data show CDR1 as SGHRS and CDR2 as YFSETQ. The DNA for the CDR3 is TGCGCCAGCAGCTTGGGGCAGGGCTCTGAAGCTTTCTTT. Translation gives CASSLGQGSEAFF.

J is TRBJ2-1 and V is TRBV5-6, with D unresolved. V was shortened by 5 bases and J by 4 bases, with 13 bases between the two germline ends. This CDR3 is 14 amino acids long. Germline V lookup: CDR1 SGHDT, CDR2 YYEEEE. The CDR3 DNA follows: TGTGCCAGCAGTGAGCAAAGTCGGTACAATGAGCAGTTCTTC. The encoded protein is CASSEQSRYNEQFF.

The genes are TRBV18 and TRBJ2-7, with D possibly called TRBD1 or TRBD2 (6 bases each). The CDR3 has 17 amino acids. Germline CDR1 reads KGHSH; CDR2 reads LQKENI. V was trimmed by 3 bases and J by 0 bases, leaving 18 bases between them. CDR3 nucleotides: TGTGCCAGCTCACCCCTTCGGGGGCCGCCGAGCTCCTACGAGCAGTACTTC. Amino acid sequence: CASSPLRGPPSSYEQYF.

The chain joins TRBV11-3 to TRBJ2-2, with 7 bases lining up with TRBD2. The V and J ends lost 5 bases and 0 bases, in that order; junction bases with no gene match: 9. The germline CDR1 and CDR2 sequences are SGHNT and YENEEA. This CDR3 comprises 17 residues. The CDR3 here is CASSDTWAGANTGELFF. The DNA for the CDR3 is TGTGCCAGCAGCGACACCTGGGCGGGAGCGAACACCGGGGAGCTGTTTTTT. The full variable domain, in which reference TRBV11-3 and TRBJ2-2 provide the parts outside the CDR3, is EAGVVQSPRYKIIEKKQPVAFWCNPISGHNTLYWYLQNLGQGPELLIRYENEEAVDDSQLPKDRFSAERLKGVDSTLKIQPAELGDSAVYLCASSDTWAGANTGELFFGEGSRLTVL.

CDR3 coding DNA: TGTGCCAGCAGCCGAGAACGAACCTACGAGCAGTACTTC. Translating gives CASSRERTYEQYF. This chain uses TRBV7-6 with TRBJ2-7; D not resolved. Trimming removed 5 bases from V and 2 bases from J, with 10 bases in between. Per germline, CDR1 SGHVS and CDR2 FNYEAQ. The length of the CDR3 is 13 residues. Full variable domain (remainder filled in from reference TRBV7-6 and TRBJ2-7): GAGVSQSPRYKVTKRGQDVALRCDPISGHVSLYWYRQALGQGPEFLTYFNYEAQQDKSGLPNDRFSAERPEGSISTLTIQRTEQRDSAMYRCASSRERTYEQYFGPGTRLTVT.

The J gene is TRBJ2-7, the V gene TRBV30; 10 bases align to TRBD1. V shed 4 bases, J shed 3 bases, and the junction held 6 bases outside the gene matches. This CDR3 is built from 14 residues. Germline V lookup: CDR1 GTSNPN, CDR2 SVGIG (reference sequence). CDR3 sequence: CAWTGGQGIYEQYF. The CDR3 DNA reads as TGTGCCTGGACTGGGGGACAGGGGATCTACGAGCAGTACTTC.

J is TRBJ1-1 and V is TRBV2; TRBD1 might be the D (5 bases). The CDR3 runs to 12 residues. V lost 8 bases and J 1 base, leaving 8 bases between the germline ends. The germline V gene has CDR1 SNHLY and CDR2 FYNNEI. The CDR3 region is CASDQGNTEAFF. CDR3 bases: TGTGCCAGCGATCAGGGGAACACTGAAGCTTTCTTT.